This TCR beta chain was captured in a study of CD4 T cells in relation to SARS-CoV-2 and coronaviruses. As for this clone: The antigen remains undetermined.

The CDR3 runs to 13 residues. Looked up from germline, CDR1 is LNHDA and CDR2 is SQIVND (reference sequence). V gave up 2 bases and J gave up 1 base, with 5 bases separating them. Data came from immunoSEQ multiplex PCR; TCRdb stores just in-frame clones and leaves some out. The sample lists around 25,000 clones; 77% were seen once. Before the COVID-19 pandemic, during about 2011-2019, CD4+ T cells were taken from unexposed donors. After around nine days of culture, CD4+ T cells were isolated. As cell numbers allowed, unexposed-donor CD4+ T cells faced SARS-CoV-2 S/N and four cold-coronavirus spikes. The sequenced material came from CD4+ T cells from PBMCs, cultured in vitro. The TCR was taken from a human donor in good health. This rearrangement joins TRBV19 to TRBJ1-2; D is unclear. The CDR3 reads CASSIRGNYGYTF. CDR3 bases: TGTGCCAGTAGTATACGGGGTAACTATGGCTACACCTTC.